The 32 T cell receptor beta chains in this list originate from one sample, sequenced in a study of control samples from healthy donors and cancer patients. Profiling relied on immunoSEQ multiplex PCR, and the TCRdb table lists in-frame clones only, not all of them. The profile shows about 97,000 clones, roughly 94% of them singletons. Input material: blood. These receptors were collected from a woman between 18 and 29 years old in good health.

The chain is built from TRBV6-5 and TRBJ2-4; perhaps TRBD2 as D (5 bases). Germline V gene sequence: CDR1 MNHEY, CDR2 SVGAGI. The CDR3 contains 13 residues. Trimming stripped 7 bases from V and 8 bases from J, with 15 bases between. The CDR3 nucleotides are TGTGCCAGCACCGAAGAGGGTTGGGACATTCAGTACTTC. Translated: CASTEEGWDIQYF.

V usage is TRBV19 and J usage is TRBJ1-1, with D unclear. V was cut by 5 bases and J by 0 bases, with 10 bases left in between. CDR3 size: 14 residues. Per germline, CDR1 LNHDA and CDR2 SQIVND (reference sequence). CDR3 DNA sequence: TGTGCCAGTAGTTCCGGACGGATGAACACTGAAGCTTTCTTT. Protein product: CASSSGRMNTEAFF.

V is TRBV24-1 and J is TRBJ2-1, with 10 bases lining up with TRBD1. The CDR3 loop spans 15 amino acids. Germline trimming cut 5 bases from V and 6 bases from J; bases unmatched to any gene: 6. From germline, CDR1 is KGHDR and CDR2 SFDVKD. CDR3 amino acids: CATSGGTGEVNEQFF. CDR3 DNA sequence: TGTGCCACCAGTGGGGGGACAGGGGAGGTCAATGAGCAGTTCTTC.

V and J are TRBV25-1 and TRBJ2-6; D is undetermined. The V gene lost 1 base and the J gene lost 3 bases, with 7 bases spanning the gap. This CDR3 region has 15 residues. Germline values: CDR1 MGHDK, CDR2 SYGVNS. CDR3 protein: CASSESRSGANVLTF. Here the CDR3 DNA reads TGTGCCAGCAGTGAATCGAGAAGTGGGGCCAACGTCCTGACTTTC.

The V call is TRBV5-8, the J call TRBJ1-4; D might be TRBD1 (5 bases). Trimming removed 1 base at V and 10 bases at J, with 20 bases between. This CDR3 has 16 amino acids. Germline V CDR1 and CDR2: SGHTS, YDEGEE. DNA for the CDR3: TGTGCCAGCAGCTTGTCGGGGGGAGGGCTCGGTCGAAAACTGTTTTTT. Translating it yields CASSLSGGGLGRKLFF.

The gene calls are TRBV28 and TRBJ1-4, with no clear D. Per the germline V gene, CDR1 is MDHEN and CDR2 is SYDVKM. The V and J ends lost 3 bases and 2 bases respectively, with 4 bases between them. This CDR3 region has 13 residues. CDR3 in amino acids: CASSFSTNEKLFF. In nucleotides, the CDR3 is TGTGCCAGCAGTTTCTCTACTAATGAAAAACTGTTTTTT.

The chain joins TRBV29-1 to TRBJ2-2; 11 positions agree with TRBD1. The length of the CDR3 is 13 residues. Looked up from germline, CDR1 is SQVTM and CDR2 is ANQGSEA. V shed 8 bases, J shed 4 bases, and the junction held 3 bases outside the gene matches. The CDR3 loop reads CSSGTGGTGELFF. DNA for the CDR3: TGCAGCTCCGGGACAGGGGGCACCGGGGAGCTGTTTTTT.

The V call is TRBV24-1, the J call TRBJ2-1; D is tentatively TRBD1 or TRBD2 (5 bases each). This CDR3 has 16 residues. In germline, CDR1 is KGHDR, CDR2 SFDVKD. Trimming took off 4 bases at V and 9 bases at J, with 21 bases between the two ends. CDR3 sequence (DNA): TGTGCCACCAGTGACTCCCTGGCAGGGAGAGTTCTTGAGCAGTTCTTC. The encoded protein is CATSDSLAGRVLEQFF.

The chain is built from TRBV24-1 and TRBJ2-3, with 12 bases identical to TRBD2. The germline gives CDR1 KGHDR, CDR2 SFDVKD. The trim removed 5 bases at V and 1 base at J, leaving 9 bases unmatched. The length of the CDR3 is 18 residues. The CDR3 DNA is TGTGCCACCAGTGGTAGGACTAGCGGGATCCGGGGCACAGATACGCAGTATTTT. Translation: CATSGRTSGIRGTDTQYF.

The CDR3 region is CASSLTQTQETQYF. CDR3 nucleotides: TGTGCCAGCAGCTTAACCCAGACCCAAGAGACCCAGTACTTC. V and J are TRBV7-9 and TRBJ2-5; D remains ambiguous. Trimming took 2 bases from V and 1 from J, leaving 8 bases between them. Germline V lookup: CDR1 SEHNR, CDR2 FQNEAQ (reference sequence). The CDR3 runs to 14 residues.

V usage is TRBV7-2 and J usage is TRBJ2-7; TRBD1 might be the D (5 bases). Germline values: CDR1 SGHTA, CDR2 FQGNSA. The CDR3 is made up of 13 amino acids. Trimming removed 8 bases from V and 2 bases from J, with 13 bases in between. CDR3 sequence: CASGPGHTYEQYF. The CDR3 nucleotides are TGTGCCAGCGGCCCCGGACATACCTACGAGCAGTACTTC.

V and J are TRBV11-3 and TRBJ2-6; D uncertain. This CDR3 has 15 residues. V lost 5 bases and J 0 bases, leaving 8 bases between the germline ends. The germline gives CDR1 SGHNT, CDR2 YENEEA. This CDR3 reads CASSLGSSGANVLTF. The CDR3 region has the DNA TGTGCCAGCAGCCTTGGAAGCTCTGGGGCCAACGTCCTGACTTTC.

This chain links TRBV7-8 with TRBJ1-2; a possible D gene is TRBD1 (6 bases). The CDR3 is 13 residues long. Trimming removed 2 bases from V and 8 bases from J, with 12 bases in between. From germline, CDR1 is SGHVS and CDR2 FQNEAQ. CDR3 sequence reads: CASSLPGVMGYTF. The CDR3 DNA sequence: TGTGCCAGCAGCTTACCAGGGGTTATGGGCTACACCTTC. The whole variable domain, filled in from reference TRBV7-8 and TRBJ1-2, reads GAGVSQSPRYKVAKRGQDVALRCDPISGHVSLFWYQQALGQGPEFLTYFQNEAQLDKSGLPSDRFFAERPEGSVSTLKIQRTQQEDSAVYLCASSLPGVMGYTFGSGTRLTVV.

V is TRBV11-2 and J is TRBJ2-1, with 9 positions matching TRBD2. This CDR3 spans 16 amino acids. Per the germline V gene, CDR1 is SGHAT and CDR2 is FQNNGV. Trimming removed 1 base from V and 7 bases from J; junction bases left unmatched: 8. This CDR3 reads CASSLGLAEGYNEQFF. In DNA form, the CDR3 reads TGTGCCAGCAGCTTAGGACTAGCGGAGGGTTATAATGAGCAGTTCTTC. Together with reference TRBV11-2 and TRBJ2-1, the CDR3 gives the full variable domain: EAGVAQSPRYKIIEKRQSVAFWCNPISGHATLYWYQQILGQGPKLLIQFQNNGVVDDSQLPKDRFSAERLKGVDSTLKIQPAKLEDSAVYLCASSLGLAEGYNEQFFGPGTRLTVL.

The chain combines TRBV7-2 with TRBJ2-7, with D perhaps given as TRBD1 or TRBD2 (5 bases each). The CDR3 is made up of 13 amino acids. V was trimmed by 5 bases and J by 6 bases, leaving 14 bases between them. Germline CDR1 is SGHTA and CDR2 is FQGNSA. CDR3 region: CASSRDQVGEQYF. The CDR3 nucleotides read TGTGCCAGCAGCCGGGACCAAGTCGGCGAGCAGTACTTC.

Points on this clone: Additional DNA sequences in this sample encode the identical CDR3. V gene TRBV7-2 combines with J gene TRBJ1-5; D is uncertain. The germline V gene encodes CDR1 SGHTA and CDR2 FQGNSA. The CDR3 runs 12 residues. Trimming shortened V by 2 bases and J by 3 bases, and 2 bases separated the two germline ends. The CDR3 reads CASSLSNQPQHF. Written as DNA, the CDR3 is TGTGCCAGCAGCTTATCCAATCAGCCCCAGCATTTT.

This chain uses TRBV6-5 with TRBJ2-5; D is unclear. Trimming cost V 2 bases and J 1 base, with 11 bases left between them. Germline-derived CDR1 and CDR2 are MNHEY and SVGAGI. CDR3 size: 15 residues. CDR3 DNA: TGTGCCAGCAGTTACCTCGGTAGGGCCCAAGAGACCCAGTACTTC. It specifies CASSYLGRAQETQYF.

The V gene is TRBV29-1, the J gene TRBJ2-1; 9 bases align to TRBD1. This CDR3 is 14 amino acids long. Losses at the gene ends were 4 bases for V and 6 bases for J; bases not matched to a gene: 7. From germline, CDR1 is SQVTM and CDR2 ANQGSEA. CDR3 residues: CSVAGTGIGNEQFF. For the CDR3, the DNA is TGCAGCGTTGCCGGGACAGGGATTGGCAATGAGCAGTTCTTC.

This sequence joins TRBV11-2 and TRBJ2-7; 9 bases are a match to TRBD1. With 1 base clipped from V and 6 bases from J, the junction kept 4 bases outside the gene matches. The germline V gene encodes CDR1 SGHAT and CDR2 FQNNGV. There are 14 residues in the CDR3. CDR3 loop: CASSLAWGQGEQYF. CDR3 DNA: TGTGCCAGCAGCTTAGCCTGGGGACAGGGCGAGCAGTACTTC.

The rearrangement uses TRBV6-2 or TRBV6-3 and TRBJ2-3, with 7 bases that match TRBD2. From germline, CDR1 is MNHEY and CDR2 SVGEGT. The CDR3 loop spans 13 amino acids. J was trimmed by 8 bases and V by 2 bases; bases with no gene match: 4. The CDR3 here is CASSYAGTTTQYF. CDR3 sequence (DNA): TGTGCCAGCAGTTACGCCGGGACTACTACGCAGTATTTT.

CDR3 residues: CSVSTTGMNTEAFF. The CDR3 region has the DNA TGCAGCGTTTCAACAACAGGGATGAACACTGAAGCTTTCTTT. The chain couples TRBV29-1 to TRBJ1-1; D is perhaps TRBD1 (6 bases). CDR1 is SQVTM, CDR2 ANQGSEA, per germline. The ends were cut back, 5 bases at V and 0 bases at J, with 13 bases in the middle. The CDR3 totals 14 residues.

Here the CDR3 DNA reads TGCAGTGCCAGCGTAATGCCCCAGCATTTT. It translates to CSASVMPQHF. The genes are TRBV20-1 and TRBJ1-5; D call uncertain. V lost 6 bases, J lost 9 bases, and 9 bases lay in between. Germline values: CDR1 DFQATT, CDR2 SNEGSKA (reference sequence). This CDR3 has 10 residues.

The chain combines TRBV7-2 with TRBJ1-2, with TRBD1 as a possible D gene (5 bases). V lost 5 bases and J lost 8, with 18 bases in between. This CDR3 region has 14 residues. Germline V gene sequence: CDR1 SGHTA, CDR2 FQGNSA. The CDR3 sequence: CASSLRQSSGGYTF. The CDR3 DNA is TGTGCCAGCAGCCTTAGACAGTCCTCGGGAGGCTACACCTTC.

This clone turned up a few times. The chain couples TRBV30 to TRBJ1-2; TRBD1 aligns across 12 bases. The CDR3 covers 16 residues. Germline CDR1 is GTSNPN and CDR2 is SVGIG (reference sequence). The CDR3 sequence is CAVLPGQGAIWYGYTF. The CDR3 coding sequence is TGTGCTGTACTGCCGGGACAGGGGGCTATTTGGTATGGCTACACCTTC.

The CDR3 loop is CASSDIPFRGLIYEQYF. The CDR3 coding sequence is TGCGCCAGCAGTGATATCCCTTTCCGCGGCCTTATCTACGAGCAGTACTTC. The gene calls are TRBV10-2 and TRBJ2-7, with D unresolved. Germline CDR1 is WSHSY and CDR2 is SAAADI. This CDR3 region has 17 residues. The V end lost 3 bases, the J end lost 3 bases, and 21 bases lay between the germline ends.

CDR3 in DNA: TGCGCCAGCAGCTTAGAACCAACAGGGGGCATAAGAGAAAAACTGTTTTTT. It specifies CASSLEPTGGIREKLFF. This chain connects TRBV5-1 to TRBJ1-4, with 9 positions matching TRBD1. Germline CDR1 is SGHRS and CDR2 is YFSETQ. The CDR3 runs to 17 residues. Trimming removed 2 bases from V and 8 bases from J; junction bases left unmatched: 13. Using reference TRBV5-1 and TRBJ1-4 for the parts outside the CDR3, the full variable domain is KAGVTQTPRYLIKTRGQQVTLSCSPISGHRSVSWYQQTPGQGLQFLFEYFSETQRNKGNFPGRFSGRQFSNSRSEMNVSTLELGDSALYLCASSLEPTGGIREKLFFGSGTQLSVL.

The rearrangement joins TRBV4-1 to TRBJ2-7; the D gene is possibly TRBD1 (6 bases). The CDR3 sequence is 15 residues long. The germline V and J ends were trimmed by 4 bases and 3 bases, with 16 bases remaining between them. Germline V CDR1 and CDR2: MGHRA, YSYEKL. In DNA form, the CDR3 reads TGCGCCAGCAGCCTACTACAGGGAACGCTCTACGAGCAGTACTTC. It translates to CASSLLQGTLYEQYF.

This sequence joins TRBV6-1 and TRBJ1-3; D may be TRBD1 (5 bases). Looked up from germline, CDR1 is MNHNS and CDR2 is SASEGT. Trimming took 1 base from V and 8 from J, leaving 12 bases between them. The CDR3 is made up of 14 amino acids. The CDR3 region is CASSEGGRIHTIYF. The CDR3 bases are TGTGCCAGCAGTGAAGGGGGCAGGATCCACACCATATATTTT.

V and J are TRBV5-1 and TRBJ1-6; 7 bases are a match to TRBD1. V trimming: 3 bases; J trimming: 10 bases; junction bases outside the gene matches: 10. The germline V gene encodes CDR1 SGHRS and CDR2 YFSETQ. The CDR3 consists of 15 residues. This chain's CDR3 is CASSSQGGGGSPLHF. DNA of the CDR3: TGCGCCAGCAGCTCCCAAGGGGGCGGTGGATCACCCCTCCACTTT.

The gene calls are TRBV11-3 and TRBJ2-5; D is undetermined. The CDR3 sequence is 13 residues long. The germline V gene has CDR1 SGHNT and CDR2 YENEEA. The germline V and J ends were trimmed by 1 base and 7 bases, with 10 bases remaining between them. CDR3 protein: CASSLGPRATQYF. Written as DNA, the CDR3 is TGTGCCAGCAGCTTAGGCCCCCGTGCGACCCAGTACTTC. Supplemented by reference TRBV11-3 and TRBJ2-5, the full variable domain reads EAGVVQSPRYKIIEKKQPVAFWCNPISGHNTLYWYLQNLGQGPELLIRYENEEAVDDSQLPKDRFSAERLKGVDSTLKIQPAELGDSAVYLCASSLGPRATQYFGPGTRLLVL.

The gene calls are TRBV10-1 and TRBJ2-2; D call uncertain. Germline CDR1 WNHNN, CDR2 SYGVQD (reference sequence). The CDR3 length is 17 residues. V gave up 3 bases and J gave up 5 bases, with 19 bases separating them. The CDR3 is CASSELSKTLETGELFF. The CDR3 DNA reads TGCGCCAGCAGTGAACTTAGTAAGACCCTTGAAACCGGGGAGCTGTTTTTT.

This clone was counted between two and nine times. J is TRBJ2-1 and V is TRBV5-1, with 8 positions matching TRBD1. The CDR3 length is 15 residues. With 0 bases clipped from V and 7 bases from J, the junction kept 6 bases outside the gene matches. Looked up from germline, CDR1 is SGHRS and CDR2 is YFSETQ. The CDR3 region has the DNA TGCGCCAGCAGCTTGGGCTGGACAGGGTTTAATGAGCAGTTCTTC. Translating it yields CASSLGWTGFNEQFF.